The source of this T cell receptor (beta chain) is a study of PD-1 blockade in classical Hodgkin lymphoma. Findings of the study overall: Reports indicated that newly diagnosed patients had lower baseline TCR diversity than healthy donors did.

With regard to this clone: Its specificity is not known.

Assay: immunoSEQ multiplex PCR; the TCRdb copy retains only in-frame clones and omits some. The sample carries about 5,000 clones, 55% to 70% recorded once. Brentuximab vedotin exposure varied among the patients, all of whom had relapsed after autologous stem cell transplantation. Germline lookup yields CDR1 SGDLS and CDR2 YYNGEE. Trimming shortened V by 5 bases and J by 7 bases, and 15 bases separated the two germline ends. This CDR3 is built from 13 residues. The sequencing here drew on peripheral blood mononuclear cells (PBMCs), taken at baseline. The genes are TRBV9 and TRBJ1-2, with D possibly TRBD1 on 5 matching bases. The receptor's source is a human donor with classical Hodgkin lymphoma. CDR3 region: CASSTGGDGGYTF. CDR3 nucleotides: TGTGCCAGCAGTACTGGGGGTGACGGTGGCTACACCTTC.